Presented here are 5 T cell receptor beta chains from one specimen sequenced in a study of STAT5B mutations in CD4+ large granular lymphocyte leukemia. Method: immunoSEQ multiplex PCR; TCRdb's copy keeps in-frame clones and lacks some. The data hold approximately 31,000 clones, with about 70% observed a single time. Sequencing was carried out using CD4+ T cells from blood buffy coats. The receptors stem from a human donor in good health.

This chain uses TRBV11-2 with TRBJ1-1, with a possible D match to TRBD1 (5 bases). The CDR3 length is 14 residues. CDR1 is SGHAT, CDR2 FQNNGV, per germline. Trimming removed 4 bases from V and 5 bases from J, with 14 bases in between. DNA of the CDR3: TGTGCCAGCAGCTCCCCCCGGGGACGGACTGAAGCTTTCTTT. Its protein product is CASSSPRGRTEAFF.

The rearrangement uses TRBV2 and TRBJ1-2, with D perhaps matching TRBD1 (6 bases). V lost 7 bases to trimming and J lost 5 bases, with 23 bases between them. Germline CDR1 reads SNHLY; CDR2 reads FYNNEI. This CDR3 region has 16 residues. This CDR3 is CASNERGGWTAYGYTF. The DNA of the CDR3 is TGTGCCAGCAACGAAAGGGGTGGATGGACAGCTTATGGCTACACCTTC.

As DNA, the CDR3 is TGTGCCAGCAGCGCCGGGACAAGCAATCAGCCCCAGCATTTT. Amino acids: CASSAGTSNQPQHF. The V call is TRBV6-5, the J call TRBJ1-5; D might be TRBD1 (6 bases). Germline V CDR1 and CDR2: MNHEY, SVGAGI. Trimming removed 6 bases from V and 1 base from J, with 10 bases in between. This CDR3 region has 14 residues.

The chain employs TRBV28 and TRBJ1-2, with D hard to call. In germline, CDR1 is MDHEN, CDR2 SYDVKM. The CDR3 loop spans 12 amino acids. V gave up 7 bases and J gave up 1 base, with 7 bases separating them. In DNA form, the CDR3 reads TGTGCCAGCAACCACCTTAACTATGGCTACACCTTC. Encoded protein: CASNHLNYGYTF.

V gene TRBV11-3 combines with J gene TRBJ1-2; D is uncertain. With 7 bases removed from V and 8 bases from J, the gap between germline ends came to 5 bases. The CDR3 length is 9 residues. Germline loops: CDR1 SGHNT, CDR2 YENEEA. DNA for the CDR3: TGTGCCAGCAATGGGGGCTACACCTTC. This translates into CASNGGYTF.